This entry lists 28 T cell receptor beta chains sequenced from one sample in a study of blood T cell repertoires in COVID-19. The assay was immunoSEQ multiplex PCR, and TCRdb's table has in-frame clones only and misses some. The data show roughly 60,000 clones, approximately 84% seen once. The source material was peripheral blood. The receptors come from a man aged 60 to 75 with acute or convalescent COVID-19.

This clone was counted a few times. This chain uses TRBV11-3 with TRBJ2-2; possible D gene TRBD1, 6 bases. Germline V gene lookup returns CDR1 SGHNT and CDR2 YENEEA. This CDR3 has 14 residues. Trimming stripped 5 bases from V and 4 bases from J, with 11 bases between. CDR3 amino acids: CASSLQGSTGELFF. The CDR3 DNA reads TGTGCCAGCAGCCTCCAGGGGAGCACCGGGGAGCTGTTTTTT.

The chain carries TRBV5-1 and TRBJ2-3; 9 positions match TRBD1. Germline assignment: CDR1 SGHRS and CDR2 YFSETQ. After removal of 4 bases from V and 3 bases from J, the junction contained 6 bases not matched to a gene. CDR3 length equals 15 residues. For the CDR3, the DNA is TGCGCCAGCAGCCCTACAGGGGGCTCAACAGATACGCAGTATTTT. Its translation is CASSPTGGSTDTQYF.

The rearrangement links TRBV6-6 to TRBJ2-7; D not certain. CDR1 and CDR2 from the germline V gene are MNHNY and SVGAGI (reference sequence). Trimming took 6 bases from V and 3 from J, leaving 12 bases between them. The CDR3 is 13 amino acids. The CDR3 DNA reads TGTGCCAGCAGGGCCGCCCTGGTCTACGAGCAGTACTTC. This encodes CASRAALVYEQYF.

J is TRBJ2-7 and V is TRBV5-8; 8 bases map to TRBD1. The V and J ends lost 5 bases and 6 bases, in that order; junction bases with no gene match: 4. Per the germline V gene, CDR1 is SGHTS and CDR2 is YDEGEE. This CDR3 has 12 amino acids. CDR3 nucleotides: TGTGCCAGCAGGCGGACAGGGTCCGAGCAGTACTTC. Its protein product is CASRRTGSEQYF.

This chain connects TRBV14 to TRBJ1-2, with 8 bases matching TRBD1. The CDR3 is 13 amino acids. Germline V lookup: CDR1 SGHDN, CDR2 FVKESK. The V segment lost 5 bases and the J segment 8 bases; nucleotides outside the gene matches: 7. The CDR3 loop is CASSVFRGHGYTF. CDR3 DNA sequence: TGTGCCAGCAGCGTATTCAGGGGGCACGGCTACACCTTC.

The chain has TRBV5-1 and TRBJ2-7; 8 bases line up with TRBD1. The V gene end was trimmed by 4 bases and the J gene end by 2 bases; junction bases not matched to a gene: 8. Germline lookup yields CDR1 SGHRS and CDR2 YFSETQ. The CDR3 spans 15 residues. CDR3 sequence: CASSQWTGIPYEQYF. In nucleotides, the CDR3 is TGCGCCAGCAGCCAGTGGACAGGGATCCCCTACGAGCAGTACTTC.

CDR3 sequence (DNA): TGCGCCAGCAGCCTCCGGGGAACTAATGAAAAACTGTTTTTT. This translates into CASSLRGTNEKLFF. The chain combines TRBV5-1 with TRBJ1-4; D unclear. Germline lookup yields CDR1 SGHRS and CDR2 YFSETQ. V lost 4 bases to trimming and J lost 1 base, with 8 bases between them. This CDR3 has 14 amino acids. The entire variable domain, with the rest obtained from reference TRBV5-1 and TRBJ1-4, is as follows: KAGVTQTPRYLIKTRGQQVTLSCSPISGHRSVSWYQQTPGQGLQFLFEYFSETQRNKGNFPGRFSGRQFSNSRSEMNVSTLELGDSALYLCASSLRGTNEKLFFGSGTQLSVL.

The CDR3 spells CASSVGGLSTDTQYF. Here the CDR3 DNA reads TGTGCCAGCAGCGTGGGGGGGCTCAGCACAGATACGCAGTATTTT. The V gene is TRBV9, the J gene TRBJ2-3, with a tentative D call TRBD2 (7 bases). Trimming shortened V by 2 bases and J by 0 bases, and 10 bases separated the two germline ends. The CDR3 covers 15 residues. Germline CDR1 and CDR2: SGDLS and YYNGEE. Combining the CDR3 with reference TRBV9 and TRBJ2-3 gives the whole variable domain DSGVTQTPKHLITATGQRVTLRCSPRSGDLSVYWYQQSLDQGLQFLIQYYNGEERAKGNILERFSAQQFPDLHSELNLSSLELGDSALYFCASSVGGLSTDTQYFGPGTRLTVL.

The CDR3 bases are TGTGCCAGCAGTGAGAAGGACGGGGTGCCCCAGCATTTT. Its translation: CASSEKDGVPQHF. The chain joins TRBV2 to TRBJ1-5; D is undetermined. CDR3 length: 13 residues. In germline, CDR1 is SNHLY, CDR2 FYNNEI. The V and J ends lost 3 bases and 9 bases respectively, with 12 bases between them.

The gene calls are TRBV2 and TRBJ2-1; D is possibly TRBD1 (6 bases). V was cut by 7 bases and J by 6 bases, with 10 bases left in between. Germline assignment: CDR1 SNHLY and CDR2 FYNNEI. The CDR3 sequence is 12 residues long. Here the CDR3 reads CASTGDPNEQFF. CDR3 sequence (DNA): TGTGCCAGCACAGGGGACCCCAATGAGCAGTTCTTC.

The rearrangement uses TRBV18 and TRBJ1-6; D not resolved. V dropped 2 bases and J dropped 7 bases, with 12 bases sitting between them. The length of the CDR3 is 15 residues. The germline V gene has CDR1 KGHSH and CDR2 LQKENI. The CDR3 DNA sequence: TGTGCCAGCTCACCAGGGCAGCCGATGAATTCACCCCTCCACTTT. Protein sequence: CASSPGQPMNSPLHF.

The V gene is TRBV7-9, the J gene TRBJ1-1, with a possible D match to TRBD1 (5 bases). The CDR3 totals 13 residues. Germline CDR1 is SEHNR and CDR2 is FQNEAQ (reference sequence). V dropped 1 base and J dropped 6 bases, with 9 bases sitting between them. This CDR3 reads CASSLGGGAEAFF. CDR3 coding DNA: TGTGCCAGCAGCTTAGGGGGCGGGGCTGAAGCTTTCTTT.

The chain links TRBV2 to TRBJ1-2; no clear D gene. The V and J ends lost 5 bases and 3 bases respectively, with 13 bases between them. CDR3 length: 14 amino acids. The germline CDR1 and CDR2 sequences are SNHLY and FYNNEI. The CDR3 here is CASSPIPSDYGYTF. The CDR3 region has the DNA TGTGCCAGCAGTCCCATCCCTAGTGACTATGGCTACACCTTC.

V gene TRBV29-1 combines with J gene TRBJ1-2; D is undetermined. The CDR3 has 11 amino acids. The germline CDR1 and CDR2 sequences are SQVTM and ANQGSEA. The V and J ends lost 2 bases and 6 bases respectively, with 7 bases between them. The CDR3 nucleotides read TGCAGCGTTGAACGAGATGATGGCTACACCTTC. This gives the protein CSVERDDGYTF.

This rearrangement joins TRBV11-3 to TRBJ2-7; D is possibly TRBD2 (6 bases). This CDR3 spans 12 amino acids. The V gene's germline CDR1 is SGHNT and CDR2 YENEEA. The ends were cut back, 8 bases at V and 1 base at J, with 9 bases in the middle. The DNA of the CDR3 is TGTGCCAGCCCGGCGGGATCCTACGAGCAGTACTTC. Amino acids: CASPAGSYEQYF.

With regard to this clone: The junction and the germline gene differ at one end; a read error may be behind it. The CDR3 bases are TGTGCCAGCAGCCCGGCGGCAGGGGCCCCAAACCCAAACTCCTTC. Amino acid sequence: CASSPAAGAPNPNSF. The chain recombines TRBV5-4 with TRBJ2-7; D is perhaps TRBD1 (6 bases). The CDR3 extends over 15 amino acids. Germline V gene sequence: CDR1 SGHNT, CDR2 YYREEE (reference sequence). The complete variable domain, with remaining parts taken from reference TRBV5-4 and TRBJ2-7, reads ETGVTQSPTHLIKTRGQQVTLRCSSQSGHNTVSWYQQALGQGPQFIFQYYREEENGRGNFPPRFSGLQFPNYSSELNVNALELDDSALYLCASSPAAGAPNPNSFGPGTRLTVT.

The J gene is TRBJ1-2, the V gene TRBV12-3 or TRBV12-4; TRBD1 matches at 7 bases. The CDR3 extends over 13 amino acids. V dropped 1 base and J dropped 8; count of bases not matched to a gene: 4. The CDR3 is CASSLGTGRGYTF. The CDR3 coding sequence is TGTGCCAGCAGTTTAGGGACAGGTCGGGGCTACACCTTC.

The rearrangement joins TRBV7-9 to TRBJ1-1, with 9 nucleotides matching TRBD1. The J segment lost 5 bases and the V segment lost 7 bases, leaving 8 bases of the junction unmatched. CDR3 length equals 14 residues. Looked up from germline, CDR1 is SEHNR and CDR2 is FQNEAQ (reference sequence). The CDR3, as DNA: TGTGCCAGCACCATACAGGGGGCTATGACTGAAGCTTTCTTT. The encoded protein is CASTIQGAMTEAFF.

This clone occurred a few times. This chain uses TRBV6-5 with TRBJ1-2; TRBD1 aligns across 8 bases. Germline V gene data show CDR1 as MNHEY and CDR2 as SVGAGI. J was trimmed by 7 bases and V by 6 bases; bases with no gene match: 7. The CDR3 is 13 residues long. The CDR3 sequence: CASRTQGALGYTF. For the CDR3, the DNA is TGTGCCAGCAGGACTCAGGGGGCACTTGGCTACACCTTC.

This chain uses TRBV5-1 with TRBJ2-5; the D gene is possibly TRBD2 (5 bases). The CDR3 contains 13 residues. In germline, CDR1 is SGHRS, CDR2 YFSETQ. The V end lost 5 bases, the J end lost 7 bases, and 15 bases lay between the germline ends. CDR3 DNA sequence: TGCGCCAGCAGACGGGCCGGGGAAGGGACCCAGTACTTC. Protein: CASRRAGEGTQYF.

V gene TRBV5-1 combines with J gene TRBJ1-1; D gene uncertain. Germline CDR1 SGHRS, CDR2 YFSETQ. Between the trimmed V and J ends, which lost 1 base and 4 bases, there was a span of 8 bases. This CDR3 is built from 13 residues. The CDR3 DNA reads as TGCGCCAGCAGCTTGTTCCACGGCACTGAAGCTTTCTTT. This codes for CASSLFHGTEAFF.

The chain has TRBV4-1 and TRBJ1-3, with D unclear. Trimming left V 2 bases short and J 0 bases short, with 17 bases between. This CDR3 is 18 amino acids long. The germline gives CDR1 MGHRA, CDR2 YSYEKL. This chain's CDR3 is CASSQTPQDSFSGNTIYF. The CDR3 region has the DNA TGCGCCAGCAGCCAAACTCCCCAGGACTCTTTCTCTGGAAACACCATATATTTT.

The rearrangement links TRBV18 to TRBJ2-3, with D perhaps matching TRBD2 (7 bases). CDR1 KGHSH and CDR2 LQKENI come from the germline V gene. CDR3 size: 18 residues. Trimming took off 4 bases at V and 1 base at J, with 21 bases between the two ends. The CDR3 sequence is CASSLLGRGAIGTDTQYF. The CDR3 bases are TGTGCCAGCTCACTCCTCGGCCGGGGGGCTATTGGCACAGATACGCAGTATTTT. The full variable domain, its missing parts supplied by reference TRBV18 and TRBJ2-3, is NAGVMQNPRHLVRRRGQEARLRCSPMKGHSHVYWYRQLPEEGLKFMVYLQKENIIDESGMPKERFSAEFPKEGPSILRIQQVVRGDSAAYFCASSLLGRGAIGTDTQYFGPGTRLTVL.

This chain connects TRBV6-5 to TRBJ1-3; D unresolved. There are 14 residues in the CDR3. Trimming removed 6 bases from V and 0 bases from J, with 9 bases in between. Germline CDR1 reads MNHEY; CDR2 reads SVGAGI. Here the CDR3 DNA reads TGTGCCAGCAGACTTTTTAGCTCTGGAAACACCATATATTTT. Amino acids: CASRLFSSGNTIYF.

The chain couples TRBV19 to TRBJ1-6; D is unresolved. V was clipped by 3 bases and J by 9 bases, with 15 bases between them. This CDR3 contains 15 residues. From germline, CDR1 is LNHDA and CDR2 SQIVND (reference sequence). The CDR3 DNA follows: TGTGCCAGTAGTATGTTCCTGGATACGGGTTCACCCCTCCACTTT. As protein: CASSMFLDTGSPLHF.

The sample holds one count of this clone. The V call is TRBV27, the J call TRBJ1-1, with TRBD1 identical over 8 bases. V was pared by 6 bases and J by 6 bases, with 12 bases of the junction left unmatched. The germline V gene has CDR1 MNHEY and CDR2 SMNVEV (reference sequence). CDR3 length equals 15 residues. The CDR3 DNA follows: TGTGCCAGCAGCGCTCGACAGGGGAGACCGTCTGAAGCTTTCTTT. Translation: CASSARQGRPSEAFF.

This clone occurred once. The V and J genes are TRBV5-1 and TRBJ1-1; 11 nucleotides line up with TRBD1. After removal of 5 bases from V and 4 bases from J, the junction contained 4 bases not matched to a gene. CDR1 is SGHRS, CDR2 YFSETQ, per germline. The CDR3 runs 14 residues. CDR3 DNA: TGCGCCAGCAGTTTAGGGACAGGGGGCACTGAAGCTTTCTTT. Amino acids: CASSLGTGGTEAFF.

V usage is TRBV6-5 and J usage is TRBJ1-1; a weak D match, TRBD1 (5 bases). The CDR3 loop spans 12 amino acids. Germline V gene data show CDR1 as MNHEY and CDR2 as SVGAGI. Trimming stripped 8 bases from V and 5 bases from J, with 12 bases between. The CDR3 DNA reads TGTGCCAGCCGGGGGTCGGGGACTGAAGCTTTCTTT. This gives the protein CASRGSGTEAFF.